Below are 7 T cell receptor beta chains sequenced from a single sample in a study of blood T cell repertoires in COVID-19. Measured with immunoSEQ multiplex PCR; TCRdb has only the in-frame clones, and not every one. Of roughly 170,000 clones in the sample, 79% were seen once. The sequenced material came from peripheral blood. These receptors were obtained from a woman aged 55-69 years with COVID-19, enrolled during active disease.

The chain links TRBV3-1 (or the pseudogene TRBV3-2) to TRBJ2-1; 9 bases fit TRBD1. The CDR3 covers 15 residues. Losses at the gene ends were 1 base for V and 9 bases for J; bases not matched to a gene: 7. Germline V CDR1 and CDR2: LGHDT, YNNKEL (reference sequence). The CDR3 region is CASSQVPGTGTEQFF. The CDR3 coding sequence is TGTGCCAGCAGCCAAGTCCCCGGGACAGGGACTGAGCAGTTCTTC.

CDR3 sequence reads: CASSFLTGLRNNEQFF. The DNA for the CDR3 is TGTGCCAGCAGTTTTCTTACGGGACTGCGCAACAATGAGCAGTTCTTC. This chain links TRBV27 with TRBJ2-1; TRBD2 might be the D (6 bases). The germline CDR1 and CDR2 sequences are MNHEY and SMNVEV (reference sequence). V lost 3 bases and J 5 bases, leaving 17 bases between the germline ends. The CDR3 is 16 residues long.

V gene TRBV7-9 combines with J gene TRBJ2-1; D is possibly TRBD1 (5 bases). CDR1 is SEHNR, CDR2 FQNEAQ, per germline (reference sequence). V was pared by 2 bases and J by 4 bases, with 21 bases between. The CDR3 covers 18 residues. DNA of the CDR3: TGTGCCAGCAGCTTAAGTCGTGGGCAGGGAAACGGGTACAATGAGCAGTTCTTC. Amino acid sequence: CASSLSRGQGNGYNEQFF. The whole variable domain, filled in from reference TRBV7-9 and TRBJ2-1, reads DTGVSQNPRHKITKRGQNVTFRCDPISEHNRLYWYRQTLGQGPEFLTYFQNEAQLEKSRLLSDRFSAERPKGSFSTLEIQRTEQGDSAMYLCASSLSRGQGNGYNEQFFGPGTRLTVL.

V usage is TRBV10-3 and J usage is TRBJ2-2, with TRBD2 identical over 8 bases. The CDR3 loop spans 13 amino acids. Germline lookup yields CDR1 ENHRY and CDR2 SYGVKD. After removal of 11 bases from V and 1 base from J, the junction contained 3 bases not matched to a gene. The CDR3 protein is CASGGGNTGELFF. The CDR3 nucleotides are TGTGCCTCGGGAGGGGGGAACACCGGGGAGCTGTTTTTT.

The V call is TRBV10-3, the J call TRBJ2-1, with a tentative D call TRBD1 (5 bases). V was trimmed by 3 bases and J by 3 bases, leaving 6 bases between them. This CDR3 comprises 13 residues. Germline loops: CDR1 ENHRY, CDR2 SYGVKD. The DNA for the CDR3 is TGTGCCATCAGTGATGACAGCTACAATGAGCAGTTCTTC. Its protein product is CAISDDSYNEQFF.

The CDR3 coding sequence is TGTGCCAGTACCCCATGGGGACAGGGTGTACAGCCCCAGCATTTT. Protein product: CASTPWGQGVQPQHF. The V gene is TRBV19, the J gene TRBJ1-5; 9 bases map to TRBD1. CDR3 length: 15 amino acids. V trimming: 7 bases; J trimming: 7 bases; junction bases outside the gene matches: 11. Germline CDR1 reads LNHDA; CDR2 reads SQIVND (reference sequence). Filled out from reference TRBV19 and TRBJ1-5, the complete variable domain reads DGGITQSPKYLFRKEGQNVTLSCEQNLNHDAMYWYRQDPGQGLRLIYYSQIVNDFQKGDIAEGYSVSREKKESFPLTVTSAQKNPTAFYLCASTPWGQGVQPQHFGDGTRLSIL.

The chain is built from TRBV9 and TRBJ2-3, with TRBD2 as a possible D gene (6 bases). Per the germline V gene, CDR1 is SGDLS and CDR2 is YYNGEE. The CDR3 consists of 16 residues. Trimming left V 3 bases short and J 0 bases short, with 14 bases between. CDR3 sequence: CASSARDWTSTDTQYF. The CDR3 nucleotides read TGTGCCAGCAGCGCCAGGGACTGGACTAGCACAGATACGCAGTATTTT.